The rows below give T cell receptor beta chains drawn from one sample of a study of cytomegalovirus exposure and HLA in healthy donors. Clones were sequenced by immunoSEQ multiplex PCR, and TCRdb holds only the in-frame ones, with some missing. The sample has 150,000 to 200,000 clones; around 83% are singletons. Sequenced material: PBMCs. Source of these receptors: a girl aged 2 to 10 in good health and CMV-seropositive. Each CDR3 is given without its conserved first and last residue. The D gene is left open where the match is weak.

>10|TRBV6-1|.|TRBJ1-1
ASRQGTTEAF
>13|TRBV7-3|.|TRBJ2-3
ASSATRGSPDTQY
>13|TRBV7-9|.|TRBJ2-2
ASSAAGPFTGELF
>11|TRBV27|.|TRBJ2-5
ASSLLYGETQY
>12|TRBV9|TRBD1|TRBJ2-5
ASSPRDRAETQY
>13|TRBV5-8|.|TRBJ2-3
ASSFGTASGDTQY
>9|TRBV11-3|.|TRBJ1-1
ASSRDTEAF
>12|TRBV5-1|.|TRBJ1-5
ASSVGGEGQPQH
>11|TRBV6-1|TRBD1|TRBJ2-2
ASKYDRAGELF
>13|TRBV28|.|TRBJ1-1
ASSSPRGRRTEAF
>14|TRBV30|TRBD2|TRBJ2-2
AWSIGLAGPAGELF
>10|TRBV4-1|.|TRBJ2-7
ASSTSSYEQY
>12|TRBV7-9|.|TRBJ2-2
ASLWAGGTGELF
>13|TRBV6-1|.|TRBJ2-4
ASSLGTLAKNIQY
>16|TRBV7-9|TRBD2|TRBJ2-7
SSSSSSGMSGGSYEQY
>13|TRBV19|.|TRBJ1-5
ASKEGRKRNQPQH
>14|TRBV27|.|TRBJ2-7
ASRISAGAFDHEQY
>14|TRBV5-1|TRBD2|TRBJ2-2
ASSSRTSGSFGELF
>16|TRBV4-1|TRBD2|TRBJ2-1
ASSQDPPGTSSNNEQF
>9|TRBV19|.|TRBJ2-2
ASREAGELF
>11|TRBV6-6|.|TRBJ2-7
ASSSGSPYEQY
>12|TRBV5-1|.|TRBJ2-7
ASSLGGWGSEQY
>13|TRBV10-1|TRBD2|TRBJ2-5
ASSDGLAGEETQY
>12|TRBV2|.|TRBJ1-1
ASKPSQLNTEAF
>13|TRBV5-4|TRBD1|TRBJ1-1
ASSPRTGMNTEAF
>13|TRBV4-2|TRBD1|TRBJ1-5
ASSQGDSSDQPQH
>13|TRBV19|.|TRBJ1-5
ASRIDGYSNQPQH
>13|TRBV18|.|TRBJ2-2
ASSPFRSRTGELF
>10|TRBV5-1|.|TRBJ2-2
ASSRLSGELF